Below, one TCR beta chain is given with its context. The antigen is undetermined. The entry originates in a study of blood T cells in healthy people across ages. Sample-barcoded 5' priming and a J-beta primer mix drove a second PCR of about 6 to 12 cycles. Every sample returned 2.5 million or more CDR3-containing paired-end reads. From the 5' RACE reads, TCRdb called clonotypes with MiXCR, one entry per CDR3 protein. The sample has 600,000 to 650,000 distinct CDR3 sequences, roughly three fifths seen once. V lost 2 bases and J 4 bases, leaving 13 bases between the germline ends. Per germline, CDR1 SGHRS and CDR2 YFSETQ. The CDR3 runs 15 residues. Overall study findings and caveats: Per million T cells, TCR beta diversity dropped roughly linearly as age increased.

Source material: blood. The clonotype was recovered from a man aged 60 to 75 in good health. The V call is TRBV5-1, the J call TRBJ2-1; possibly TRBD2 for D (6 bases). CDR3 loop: CASSFGTPQYNEQFF. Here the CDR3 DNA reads TGCGCCAGCAGCTTCGGGACTCCGCAATACAATGAGCAGTTCTTC.